A selection of T cell receptor beta chains follows, all from one sample in a study of blood T cell repertoires in COVID-19. Measured with immunoSEQ multiplex PCR; TCRdb has only the in-frame clones, and not every one. Here the sample spans fewer than 450,000 clones, roughly 90% being singletons. Sequences were obtained from PBMCs or T cells enriched from blood (not recorded which). These receptors originate from a woman aged 40 to 49 with acute COVID-19. The CDR3 runs from the conserved cysteine through the conserved F or W. A D gene is named only where the DNA matches it firmly. The size field is filled for only some rows; it gives once, few, many or a size class.

V gene	J gene	clone size	D gene	CDR3 DNA	CDR3 protein
TRBV11-3	TRBJ2-3	NA	TRBD2	TGTGCCAGCAGCGGCGGGGGGGTCACAGATACGCAGTATTTT	CASSGGGVTDTQYF
TRBV29-1	TRBJ1-5	NA	NA	TGCAGCGTTGTGGTTCGGGGACTCAATCAGCCCCAGCATTTT	CSVVVRGLNQPQHF
TRBV2	TRBJ1-5	NA	TRBD1	TGTGCCAGCAGCGGACAGGGTTGGACGCCCCAGCATTTT	CASSGQGWTPQHF
TRBV5-6	TRBJ1-2	NA	NA	TGTGCCAGCAGCTTGGGACTGTTAGGTGATGGCTACACCTTC	CASSLGLLGDGYTF
TRBV3-1/TRBV3-2	TRBJ1-3	NA	NA	TGTGCCAGCAGCCAAGGAGGGTTCTCTGGAAACACCATATATTTT	CASSQGGFSGNTIYF
TRBV6-1	TRBJ1-5	NA	TRBD1	TGTGCCAGCAGTGCCCTGACAGGGGAAGCCAATCAGCCCCAGCATTTT	CASSALTGEANQPQHF
TRBV5-1	TRBJ1-6	NA	NA	TGCGCCAGCAGCTTGGAATGGGGCTCGGATTCACCCCTCCACTTT	CASSLEWGSDSPLHF
TRBV20-1	TRBJ2-3	NA	NA	TGCAGTGCCCAGCTAGAAGATACGCAGTATTTT	CSAQLEDTQYF
TRBV5-1	TRBJ1-4	NA	TRBD1	TGCGCCAGCAGCTTGGAGGGACAGGGGGAGGAAAAACTGTTTTTT	CASSLEGQGEEKLFF
TRBV19	TRBJ2-3	NA	TRBD1	TGTGCCACGCAAGACAGGGGAAACACAGATACGCAGTATTTT	CATQDRGNTDTQYF
TRBV19	TRBJ1-3	NA	NA	TGTGCCAGTACTCTTAATCCAGGGCCCAACACCATATATTTT	CASTLNPGPNTIYF
TRBV19	TRBJ2-3	NA	TRBD2	TGTGCCAGTAGTATTGTCGGTAGCGGGGGCACAGATACGCAGTATTTT	CASSIVGSGGTDTQYF
TRBV12-5	TRBJ1-1	NA	NA	TGTGCTAGTGGTTTAATCAGGGTCGGGTGGAACACTGAAGCTTTCTTT	CASGLIRVGWNTEAFF
TRBV11-2	TRBJ1-4	NA	TRBD1	TGTGCCAGCAGCTGGGCAGGGGGAAGTGAAAAACTGTTTTTT	CASSWAGGSEKLFF
TRBV5-5	TRBJ2-7	NA	TRBD1	TGTGCCAGCAGCTTTGAGACAGGGCCCTACGAGCAGTACTTC	CASSFETGPYEQYF
TRBV6-5	TRBJ2-7	NA	TRBD2	TGTGCCAGCAGGAGCACCGGGACGGGAGGCTACGAGCAGTACTTC	CASRSTGTGGYEQYF
TRBV6-5	TRBJ2-5	NA	TRBD2	TGTGCCAGCAGTTACGCTAGCGGGGGGCAAGAGACCCAGTACTTC	CASSYASGGQETQYF
TRBV6-5	TRBJ1-2	NA	NA	TGTGCCAGCAGTTATTTTTCAAACTATGGCTACACCTTC	CASSYFSNYGYTF
TRBV5-6	TRBJ2-4	NA	NA	TGTGCCAGCAGCACCGAGGGACTCAAAGAAAACATTCAGTACTTC	CASSTEGLKENIQYF
TRBV19	TRBJ1-6	NA	TRBD1	TGTGCCAGCCGGGACAGGGACGGGTCCTATAATTCACCCCTCCACTTT	CASRDRDGSYNSPLHF
TRBV15	TRBJ2-4	NA	NA	TGTGCCACCAGCGTGGCCTTGAGGTCCAAAAACATTCAGTACTTC	CATSVALRSKNIQYF
TRBV24-1	TRBJ1-2	NA	TRBD1	TGTGCCACCAGTGACCCCAGGGGGCCCAGCTATGGCTACACCTTC	CATSDPRGPSYGYTF
TRBV1	TRBJ1-2	NA	NA	TGCACCAGCAGCCAATCCCCCCACTCCTATGGCTACACCTTC	CTSSQSPHSYGYTF
TRBV4-1	TRBJ1-1	NA	NA	TGCGCCAGCAGCCAAGAAGATAGTTGGGCAGTGGACACTGAAGCTTTCTTT	CASSQEDSWAVDTEAFF
TRBV27	TRBJ2-7	NA	TRBD1	TGTGCCAGCAGTTTGTCTACAGGGGGTCGGGAGCAGTACTTC	CASSLSTGGREQYF
TRBV6-1	TRBJ1-5	NA	NA	TGTGCCAGCAGTGAAGGGGGGCTCCCTCAGCCCCAGCATTTT	CASSEGGLPQPQHF
TRBV2	TRBJ1-2	NA	TRBD1	TGTGCCAGCAGTGAAGTTAGGGGGACAGGGGGCGTTAGGGGCTACACCTTC	CASSEVRGTGGVRGYTF
TRBV12-5	TRBJ1-2	NA	NA	TGTGCTAGTGGTGGACAGAAAACTAACTATGGCTACACCTTC	CASGGQKTNYGYTF
TRBV5-1	TRBJ2-5	NA	TRBD1	TGCGCCAGCAGCTTTGGGACAGCCCAAGAGACCCAGTACTTC	CASSFGTAQETQYF
TRBV11-3	TRBJ1-1	NA	NA	TGTGCCAGCAGCAAGGACAGCCTAGGGAACACTGAAGCTTTCTTT	CASSKDSLGNTEAFF
TRBV5-4	TRBJ2-3	NA	TRBD2	TGTGCCAGCAGCTTGGGGGAGCGGGGGGCAGATACGCAGTATTTT	CASSLGERGADTQYF
TRBV2	TRBJ2-1	once	TRBD2	TGTGCCAGCCACTATGGGGGGGGAAACAATGAGCAGTTCTTC	CASHYGGGNNEQFF